This T cell receptor (beta chain) was documented in a study of T-cell memory formation after mild COVID-19. This clonotype appeared many times. As yet, its antigen is unknown. Study-wide results and limits: CD4+ contracting clones lay mainly in CM and EM, CD8+ ones in EMRA.

The germline V gene has CDR1 SEHNR and CDR2 FQNEAQ (reference sequence). V shed 5 bases and J shed 0 bases, with 16 bases lying between them. The CDR3 length is 16 residues. 5'RACE with constant-segment primers built TCRalpha and TCRbeta cDNA libraries with UMIs. TCRdb called the 5' RACE reads again in MiXCR, with one record for every CDR3 protein. Seen here are 90,000 to 120,000 distinct CDR3 sequences, 14% observed once, and the top ten hold approximately 43%. The chain recombines TRBV7-9 with TRBJ1-2; D possibly corresponds to TRBD1 (6 bases). The receptor's source is a man between 18 and 35 years old who had mild COVID-19 (a few samples of this study predate the infection). Cell type and time point are not known. The sequenced sample was PBMCs or a T cell subset sorted from them (not recorded which). This CDR3 is CASSLPRTDANYGYTF. The CDR3 region has the DNA TGTGCCAGCAGCCTTCCACGGACAGACGCTAACTATGGCTACACCTTC.